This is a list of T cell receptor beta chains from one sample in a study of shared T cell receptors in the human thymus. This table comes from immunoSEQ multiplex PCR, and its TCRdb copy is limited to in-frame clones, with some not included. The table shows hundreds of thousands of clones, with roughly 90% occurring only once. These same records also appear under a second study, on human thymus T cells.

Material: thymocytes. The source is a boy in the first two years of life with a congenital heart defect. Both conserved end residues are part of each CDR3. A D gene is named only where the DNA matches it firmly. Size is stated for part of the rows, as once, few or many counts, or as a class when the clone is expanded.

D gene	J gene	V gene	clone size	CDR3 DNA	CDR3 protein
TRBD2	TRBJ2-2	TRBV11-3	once	TGTGCCAGCAGCGGCACTAGCGGGAGTAGGCGGACCGGGGAGCTGTTTTTT	CASSGTSGSRRTGELFF
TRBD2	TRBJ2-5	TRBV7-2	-	TGTGCCAGCAGCTCACCCCCGCTAGCGGGAGTAAGGGAGACCCAGTACTTC	CASSSPPLAGVRETQYF
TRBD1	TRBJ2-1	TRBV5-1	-	TGCGCCAGCAGCTTGGCCCGTGAGGGACAGGCTTACAATGAGCAGTTCTTC	CASSLAREGQAYNEQFF
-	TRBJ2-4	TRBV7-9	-	TGTGCCAGCAGCTTAGAGGGACTCGATCTAGCCAAAAACATTCAGTACTTC	CASSLEGLDLAKNIQYF
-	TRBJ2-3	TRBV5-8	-	TGTGCCAGCAGCCGGCTCTCCAGGGCCCCAGATACGCAGTATTTT	CASSRLSRAPDTQYF
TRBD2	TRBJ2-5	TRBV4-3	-	TGCGCCAGCAGCCCGACTAGCGGGAGCGCCTACACCCAAGAGACCCAGTACTTC	CASSPTSGSAYTQETQYF
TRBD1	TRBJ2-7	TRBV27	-	TGTGCCAGCAGTCCCCGCTGGACAGGGACCTACGAGCAGTACTTC	CASSPRWTGTYEQYF
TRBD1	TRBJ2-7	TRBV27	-	TGTGCCAGCAGGATGGGACAGGGGGATAACGAGCAGTACTTC	CASRMGQGDNEQYF
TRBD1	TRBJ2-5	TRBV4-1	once	TGCGCCAGCAGCCAGGCGACAGGGGATCAAGAGACCCAGTACTTC	CASSQATGDQETQYF
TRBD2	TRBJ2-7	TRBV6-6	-	TGTGCCAGCAGCTGTCTAGCGGGAGGCCTCTACGAGCAGTACTTC	CASSCLAGGLYEQYF
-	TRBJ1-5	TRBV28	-	TGTGCCAGCAGTTCTCAGGGTAGGGATCAGCCCCAGCATTTT	CASSSQGRDQPQHF
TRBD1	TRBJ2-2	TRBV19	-	TGTGCCAGCCATGTGGACAGGGCGAACACCGGGGAGCTGTTTTTT	CASHVDRANTGELFF
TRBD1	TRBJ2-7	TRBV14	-	TGTGCCAGCAGCCAGAGCCGGGACAGGGATTACGAGCAGTACTTC	CASSQSRDRDYEQYF
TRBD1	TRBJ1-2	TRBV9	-	TGTGCCAGCAGCGCCGGACAGGGTGACTATGGCTACACCTTC	CASSAGQGDYGYTF
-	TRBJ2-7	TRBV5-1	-	TGCGCCAGCAGCCCGGGACGGGGGAGCTCCTACGAGCAGTACTTC	CASSPGRGSSYEQYF
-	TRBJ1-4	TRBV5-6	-	TGTGCCAGCAGCTTGTATCGGACTAATGAAAAACTGTTTTTT	CASSLYRTNEKLFF
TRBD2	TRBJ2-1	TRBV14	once	TGTGCCAGCGCTACTAGCGGGGGGCCCCGCAATGAGCAGTTCTTC	CASATSGGPRNEQFF
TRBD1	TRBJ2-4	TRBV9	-	TGTGCCAGCAGCCATATTGGCACAGGGGAAGCGTCAGCCAAAAACATTCAGTACTTC	CASSHIGTGEASAKNIQYF
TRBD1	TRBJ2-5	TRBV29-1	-	TGCAGCGTTTGGGATCCGGGACAGGGGCCCGGGCGAGAGACCCAGTACTTC	CSVWDPGQGPGRETQYF
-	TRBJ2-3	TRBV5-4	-	TGTGCCAGCAGCTTGGACAGGGTTGGTACGCAGTATTTT	CASSLDRVGTQYF
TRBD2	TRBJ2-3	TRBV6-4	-	TGTGCCAGCAGTGACCCGGGACTAGCGGGAGGGCCCCGTAGCACAGATACGCAGTATTTT	CASSDPGLAGGPRSTDTQYF
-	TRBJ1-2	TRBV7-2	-	TGTGCCAGCAGCCCCGGGGAGGGGGGCCCATTTGGCTACACCTTC	CASSPGEGGPFGYTF
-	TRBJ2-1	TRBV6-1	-	TGTGCCAGCAGTGCGGTATCCGGGACACCCCCCTACAATGAGCAGTTCTTC	CASSAVSGTPPYNEQFF
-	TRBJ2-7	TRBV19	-	TGTGCCAGTAGCCCCACCGGGCAGGGGGGCCTTTACGAGCAGTACTTC	CASSPTGQGGLYEQYF
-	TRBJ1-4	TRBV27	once	TGTGCCAGCAGTTTTTCGGGAAAACTGTTTTTT	CASSFSGKLFF
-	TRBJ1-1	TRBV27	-	TGTGCCAGCAGCCCTGGGGGGGGTTTTATGAACACTGAAGCTTTCTTT	CASSPGGGFMNTEAFF
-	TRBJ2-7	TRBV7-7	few	TGTGCTAGCAGCTTAGCGCGCCTAGCAAGCTCCTACGAGCAGTACTTC	CASSLARLASSYEQYF
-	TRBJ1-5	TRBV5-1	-	TGCGCCAGCCGCCCCGGGGGGCCGAGCAATCAGCCCCAGCATTTT	CASRPGGPSNQPQHF
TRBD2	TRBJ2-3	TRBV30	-	TGTGCCTGGAAACGGGAGGCTAGCACAGATACGCAGTATTTT	CAWKREASTDTQYF
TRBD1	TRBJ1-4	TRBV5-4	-	TGTGCCAGCAGCTCTCGAAGACAGGGCCATAATGAAAAACTGTTTTTT	CASSSRRQGHNEKLFF
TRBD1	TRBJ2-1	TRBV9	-	TGTGCCAGCAGCGTAGAAGGGACAGGTTTATACAATGAGCAGTTCTTC	CASSVEGTGLYNEQFF
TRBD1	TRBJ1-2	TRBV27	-	TGTGCCAGCAGTTTTACCGGGACAGGGTGGTACTATGGCTACACCTTC	CASSFTGTGWYYGYTF
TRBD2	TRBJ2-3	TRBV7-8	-	TGTGCCAGCAGCTTTTCTAGCGGGCCTGGAGATTGCACAGATACGCAGTATTTT	CASSFSSGPGDCTDTQYF
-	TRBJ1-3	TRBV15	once	TGTGCCACCAGCAGAGATCTTTCGCCCTGGGGGCGTCTAAACACCATATATTTT	CATSRDLSPWGRLNTIYF
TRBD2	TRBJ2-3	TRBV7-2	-	TGTGCCAGCAGCCCTAGGGGGTCTAGCGGGAGAAATACGCAGTATTTT	CASSPRGSSGRNTQYF
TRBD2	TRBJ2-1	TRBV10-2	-	TGCGCCAGCAGCCTAAGATCCCCAGCGGGACTTCTATACAATGAGCAGTTCTTC	CASSLRSPAGLLYNEQFF
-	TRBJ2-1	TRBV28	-	TGTGCCAGCAGTTTGGAGGGCCAGCAGTTCTTC	CASSLEGQQFF
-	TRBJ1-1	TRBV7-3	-	TGTGCCAGCAGCTCGTGGGCCAACACTGAAGCTTTCTTT	CASSSWANTEAFF
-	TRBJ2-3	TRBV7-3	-	TGTGCCAGCAGTCCAGGGTCCAGGCCTAACGCAGATACGCAGTATTTT	CASSPGSRPNADTQYF
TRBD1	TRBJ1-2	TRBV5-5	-	TGTGCCAGCAGCTTGGTAGAGGGGACAGGCGGATCTAACTATGGCTACACCTTC	CASSLVEGTGGSNYGYTF
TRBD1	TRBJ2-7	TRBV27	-	TGTGCCAGCAGTAACGGGACAGGGGCCTACGAGCAGTACTTC	CASSNGTGAYEQYF
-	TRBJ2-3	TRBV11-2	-	TGTGCCAGCAGCCCCGGGGGACCCAGCACAGATACGCAGTATTTT	CASSPGGPSTDTQYF
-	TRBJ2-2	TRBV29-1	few	TGCAGCGTTGCCCCCAGGGCCGGGGAGCTGTTTTTT	CSVAPRAGELFF
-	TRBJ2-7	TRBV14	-	TGTGCCAGCAGCCAAGAAGGGAGAGGGTCCTACGAGCAGTACTTC	CASSQEGRGSYEQYF